This T cell receptor beta chain was captured in a study of draining lymph node invasion in breast cancer (dated by TCRdb to 2020 to 2022). Broadly, across the study: Nodal metastasis was diagnosed by histology and cytokeratin immunohistochemistry and confirmed by EpCAM/CD45 flow cytometry. From each patient, matched non-invaded and tumor-invaded tumor-draining lymph nodes and the primary tumor were collected, and both Treg and Tconv subsets were profiled. Lymph nodes from several patients were covered by the separate targeted TCR sequencing, and for three of those patients the primary tumors were sequenced as well. In a separate targeted assay, sorted memory regulatory T cells and memory conventional CD4 T cells were compared across breast cancer tissues by bulk TCR-beta CDR3 sequencing.

What the study reported, not specific to this receptor: Tracking the tumor top-100 clones was possible in just a couple of patients. In each tissue, about 13-22% of Treg TCRs were also present in Tconvs, a finding interpreted as suggesting peripheral induction of Tregs. Whether Treg conversion occurred in a given organ or whether converted Tregs recirculated between nodes and tumor could not be resolved from the data. Some of the top 100 tumor clones were detected in invaded and non-invaded nodes, and this detection was taken to suggest recirculation between tumor and draining nodes. TCRs shared between the Treg and Tconv subsets were viewed as suggestive of, but not proof of, a common clonal origin. In the targeted TCR-seq data, Tregs appeared more clonally expanded than Tconvs in all tissues, and both subsets were less diverse in tumor than lymph nodes.

Receptor amplification or capture employed bulk RNA-seq. The listed sequencing device is Illumina HiSeq 2500. As for the original processing: In the separate targeted TCR-seq dataset, CDR3 sequences were extracted from raw reads and quantified using MiXCR version 2.1.5 with default parameters. In the separate targeted TCR-seq dataset, TCR-beta clones were defined by the combination of V gene, J gene and CDR3 sequence. In the separate targeted TCR-seq dataset, clones with fewer than three counts were removed, then only the 90% most strongly expressed clones per sample were retained. In the separate targeted TCR-seq dataset, Treg-Tconv overlap was computed as shared clones divided by total Treg clones per tissue, times 100. TCRdb trimmed the raw reads at Q25, called clones with MiXCR and kept productive beta chains. One record per CDR3 amino acid sequence lists the most common genes and DNA. TCRdb, not the authors, supplied the V and J calls. The sample table records 1,100 or so distinct CDR3 sequences; roughly two thirds of these occur just once. The top ten constitute under 11% of the sample.

Details on this clonotype: No cognate antigen has been identified for it. Base qualities are not recorded, but no much larger clone differs from it by a single base.

Memory regulatory T cells were sorted as CD4+ CD45RA- CD25high cells. Each tumor-draining lymph node was classified as non-invaded if metastatic tumor cells were absent and as invaded if metastatic tumor cells were present. Before staining and sorting, a Miltenyi Pan T Cell isolation kit was used to pre-enrich the T cells. Immunohistochemistry for estrogen receptor, progesterone receptor, HER2 and Ki-67 was used to characterize the primary tumors. Fresh surgical tissue was processed within a few hours after surgery by being cut into small fragments. The tissue fragments were digested enzymatically for roughly 20 minutes with Liberase TL plus DNase and were then passed through a 40-micrometer strainer. After DAPI live/dead staining, cells were sorted on a BD FACS Aria II at roughly 98-99% purity. The sorted cells were lysed in TCL buffer, and a Norgen Single Cell RNA purification kit, including DNase treatment, was used to purify the RNA.

The CDR3 runs 13 residues from the cysteine to the phenylalanine. Only the CDR3 DNA is retained, 39 bases long and in frame from the first base. CDR1 and CDR2 (MDHEN, SYDVKM) derive from the germline V gene. V is reduced by 5 bases and J by 5 bases, leaving a spacing of 12 bases between them. The sample was sorted memory Tregs from a lymph node. Interpreted using the paper, the cell subset or site label stands for: CD45RA-negative sorted CD4+ T cells (memory Tconv or effector/memory Treg). This sequence originates from a female donor with luminal breast cancer. The sequence is built from TRBV28 and TRBJ2-5; the D segment cannot be called with confidence. The nucleotide sequence is given as TGTGCCAGCAGTCCGGGCGGCATTGAGACCCAGTACTTC. The translation is CASSPGGIETQYF.